The table lists the clone carrying this TCR beta chain with a few counts. What it recognizes is unknown. Donors uniformly comprised healthy Caucasians. The sample belongs to a study of identical twins. Points from the study as a whole: Memory repertoires showed no such pattern, whereas abundant cord blood beta clonotypes carried fewer insertions. Among beta out-of-frame sequences, excess sharing between twins appeared weaker. It was possible that invariant MAIT and iNKT cells partly confounded the zero-insertion analyses.

Between the trimmed V and J ends, which lost 0 bases and 6 bases, there was a span of 11 bases. Per germline, CDR1 SGHVS and CDR2 FNYEAQ. CDR3 length: 15 residues. TCRdb processed the 5' RACE reads anew with MiXCR; each CDR3 protein has one entry. The sample holds nearly 650,000 distinct CDR3 sequences, about 7.1% seen once. These same records also appear under a second study, on yellow fever vaccine responses in identical twins.

This sequence originates from a woman younger than 30 in good health. V usage is TRBV7-6 and J usage is TRBJ2-2, with D perhaps matching TRBD2 (5 bases). The sample consisted of PBMCs. Here the CDR3 reads CASSLAGVHAGELFF. CDR3 sequence (DNA): TGTGCCAGCAGCTTAGCCGGGGTCCACGCCGGGGAGCTGTTTTTT.